Each of the 22 T cell receptor beta chains below was sequenced from the same sample in a study of blood T cells in healthy people across ages. It was with a sample-barcoded 5' primer and a J-beta primer mix that a second PCR of roughly 7 to 12 cycles was run. TCRdb used MiXCR to reprocess the 5' RACE reads, holding one entry per CDR3 protein. Here the sample spans some 1.4 million distinct CDR3 sequences, 40% to 50% being singletons. The specimen was blood. Source of these receptors: a woman aged 18-29 years in good health.

This chain uses TRBV10-3 with TRBJ2-7; 9 nucleotides match TRBD2. The CDR3 is 16 residues long. V shed 0 bases and J 1 base; nucleotides not matched to a gene: 4. The V gene's germline CDR1 is ENHRY and CDR2 SYGVKD. CDR3 in amino acids: CAISESIAGVSYEQYF. CDR3 in DNA: TGTGCCATCAGTGAGTCGATAGCGGGAGTTTCCTACGAGCAGTACTTC.

In this sample, this clonotype turned up many times. V usage is TRBV29-1 and J usage is TRBJ2-3, with no clear D. Trimming removed 2 bases from V and 4 bases from J, with 7 bases in between. CDR1 and CDR2 (germline): SQVTM, ANQGSEA. The CDR3 covers 12 residues. In nucleotides, the CDR3 is TGCAGCGTTGAACCTGGAGCAGATACGCAGTATTTT. This sequence encodes CSVEPGADTQYF.

This chain joins TRBV12-3 or TRBV12-4 and TRBJ1-5, with a weak D call TRBD1 (5 bases). Trimming removed 6 bases at V and 3 bases at J, with 15 bases between. The CDR3 is made up of 15 amino acids. CDR3: CASSPGGGFNQPQHF. DNA for the CDR3: TGTGCCAGCAGCCCCGGGGGGGGGTTCAATCAGCCCCAGCATTTT.

The chain carries TRBV7-9 and TRBJ1-1; weak D call: TRBD1 (6 bases). Germline V gene sequence: CDR1 SEHNR, CDR2 FQNEAQ (reference sequence). The ends were cut back, 11 bases at V and 0 bases at J, with 16 bases in the middle. The CDR3 sequence is 14 residues long. The CDR3 sequence: CAPGGDNMNTEAFF. The CDR3 DNA reads as TGTGCCCCGGGGGGGGACAACATGAACACTGAAGCTTTCTTT.

The chain carries TRBV9 and TRBJ2-7; weak D call: TRBD1 (6 bases). This CDR3 is built from 13 residues. The V and J ends lost 5 bases and 4 bases respectively, with 13 bases between them. CDR1 SGDLS and CDR2 YYNGEE come from the germline V gene. The CDR3: CASRGGPGYEQYF. The CDR3 DNA sequence: TGTGCCAGCAGAGGGGGACCGGGGTACGAGCAGTACTTC.

The chain uses TRBV28 and TRBJ1-2; perhaps TRBD1 as D (5 bases). This CDR3 is 13 amino acids long. The V end lost 3 bases, the J end lost 8 bases, and 13 bases lay between the germline ends. Germline CDR1 and CDR2: MDHEN and SYDVKM. CDR3 loop: CASSFGAGQGYTF. In DNA form, the CDR3 reads TGTGCCAGCAGTTTCGGGGCAGGCCAGGGCTACACCTTC.

This sequence joins TRBV3-1 and TRBJ1-2; 10 bases are a match to TRBD1. The CDR3 is made up of 16 amino acids. The germline CDR1 and CDR2 sequences are LGHDT and YNNKEL (reference sequence). V lost 4 bases and J lost 2; bases outside the gene matches: 7. This CDR3 is CASSLETGGYNYGYTF. The CDR3 DNA reads as TGTGCCAGCAGCCTAGAGACAGGGGGCTACAACTATGGCTACACCTTC.

The chain recombines TRBV11-1 with TRBJ2-4, with 9 bases aligning to TRBD1. The J call may be faulty, since TRBJ2-7 better matches the DNA end. This CDR3 has 23 residues. Germline-derived CDR1 and CDR2 are SGHAT and FQDESV (reference sequence). CDR3 region: CASSIWPGQGSELSLGLPYEQYF. The CDR3 nucleotides are TGTGCCAGCAGTATATGGCCGGGACAGGGCTCTGAACTGTCGCTGGGTCTTCCCTACGAGCAGTACTTC.

The V and J genes are TRBV20-1 and TRBJ1-4; weak D call: TRBD1 (5 bases). The V end was cut by 5 bases, the J end by 3 bases, with 16 bases between. This CDR3 is built from 15 residues. CDR1 and CDR2 from the germline V gene are DFQATT and SNEGSKA (reference sequence). CDR3: CSAPPHGAANEKLFF. DNA of the CDR3: TGCAGTGCTCCTCCTCATGGGGCGGCTAATGAAAAACTGTTTTTT.

Here the CDR3 reads CASSAEYNEQFF. The CDR3 DNA is TGTGCCAGCAGTGCAGAGTACAATGAGCAGTTCTTC. This chain uses TRBV6-1 with TRBJ2-1; D is unclear. The CDR3 totals 12 residues. V lost 4 bases, J lost 4 bases, and 5 bases lay in between. Germline CDR1 is MNHNS and CDR2 is SASEGT.

This clonotype was counted a few times. J is TRBJ1-1 and V is TRBV28, with no clear D. V was trimmed by 6 bases and J by 4 bases, leaving 15 bases between them. Germline CDR1 reads MDHEN; CDR2 reads SYDVKM. The CDR3 is 14 amino acids. The CDR3, as DNA: TGTGCCAGCAGGTCCGGGGTGGGTGGCACTGAAGCTTTCTTT. Protein product: CASRSGVGGTEAFF.

V and J are TRBV6-1 and TRBJ2-3, with D possibly matching TRBD1 (6 bases). The V end was cut by 0 bases, the J end by 2 bases, with 15 bases between. Germline assignment: CDR1 MNHNS and CDR2 SASEGT. There are 17 residues in the CDR3. The CDR3 nucleotides are TGTGCCAGCAGTGAAGCGCGGGTTAACAGGGACACAGATACGCAGTATTTT. Its protein product is CASSEARVNRDTDTQYF.

This CDR3 is CASSLTAEFQETQYF. The CDR3 DNA reads TGTGCCAGCAGCTTAACTGCCGAGTTCCAAGAGACCCAGTACTTC. The chain links TRBV7-3 to TRBJ2-5; D call uncertain. Germline values: CDR1 SGHTA, CDR2 FQGTGA. The CDR3 contains 15 residues. Trimming took off 0 bases at V and 1 base at J, with 9 bases between the two ends.

This clonotype showed up just a few times. V gene TRBV29-1 combines with J gene TRBJ1-4; D is unclear. CDR1 and CDR2 from the germline V gene are SQVTM and ANQGSEA. Trimming cost V 6 bases and J 3 bases, with 14 bases left between them. The CDR3 loop spans 14 amino acids. The CDR3 loop reads CSVAQSYANEKLFF. The CDR3 region has the DNA TGCAGCGTCGCCCAGTCCTACGCTAATGAAAAACTGTTTTTT.

This clonotype was counted only a few times. The chain has TRBV29-1 and TRBJ2-2; possibly TRBD1 or TRBD2 for D (5 bases each). CDR3 length equals 14 residues. Looked up from germline, CDR1 is SQVTM and CDR2 is ANQGSEA. V was pared by 5 bases and J by 6 bases, with 16 bases between. The CDR3: CSVMGVEESGELFF. The CDR3, as DNA: TGCAGCGTTATGGGGGTTGAGGAATCCGGGGAGCTGTTTTTT.

The rearrangement uses TRBV20-1 and TRBJ2-7; the match to TRBD1 covers 10 bases. Germline assignment: CDR1 DFQATT and CDR2 SNEGSKA (reference sequence). The CDR3 is made up of 13 amino acids. The V and J ends lost 7 bases and 9 bases, in that order; junction bases with no gene match: 12. The DNA of the CDR3 is TGCAGTGGGATGACCGGGACAGGGGCCTTGCAGTACTTC. Translating it yields CSGMTGTGALQYF.

The chain is built from TRBV7-9 and TRBJ2-5; 7 bases agree with TRBD2. Germline loops: CDR1 SEHNR, CDR2 FQNEAQ (reference sequence). The ends lost 8 bases at V and 4 bases at J; junction bases unmatched: 4. CDR3 length: 12 residues. The CDR3 is CASGTSAETQYF. CDR3 sequence (DNA): TGTGCCAGCGGAACTAGCGCAGAGACCCAGTACTTC. Full variable domain (rest looked up from reference TRBV7-9 and TRBJ2-5): DTGVSQNPRHKITKRGQNVTFRCDPISEHNRLYWYRQTLGQGPEFLTYFQNEAQLEKSRLLSDRFSAERPKGSFSTLEIQRTEQGDSAMYLCASGTSAETQYFGPGTRLLVL.

This clonotype was found a few times. The chain employs TRBV7-9 and TRBJ2-7, with 7 nucleotides matching TRBD2. Unmatched junction bases numbered 11, after V lost 5 bases and J lost 10 bases. The length of the CDR3 is 13 residues. The germline gives CDR1 SEHNR, CDR2 FQNEAQ (reference sequence). CDR3 protein: CASSASPTSAQYF. As DNA, the CDR3 is TGTGCCAGCAGCGCGTCCCCCACTAGCGCACAGTACTTC.

The chain uses TRBV30 and TRBJ1-2, with TRBD1 as a possible D gene (6 bases). Germline V gene sequence: CDR1 GTSNPN, CDR2 SVGIG (reference sequence). Trimming took 0 bases from V and 8 from J, leaving 13 bases between them. This CDR3 contains 13 residues. CDR3: CAWSVSVQGGYTF. The CDR3 nucleotides read TGTGCCTGGAGTGTCTCGGTCCAGGGGGGCTACACCTTC. Together with reference TRBV30 and TRBJ1-2, the CDR3 gives the full variable domain: SQTIHQWPATLVQPVGSPLSLECTVEGTSNPNLYWYRQAAGRGLQLLFYSVGIGQISSEVPQNLSASRPQDRQFILSSKKLLLSDSGFYLCAWSVSVQGGYTFGSGTRLTVV.

Here the CDR3 reads CASSVATGVTGELFF. The CDR3 region has the DNA TGTGCCAGCAGCGTAGCTACAGGGGTCACCGGGGAGCTGTTTTTT. The chain combines TRBV9 with TRBJ2-2; 7 bases are a match to TRBD1. Losses at the gene ends were 0 bases for V and 4 bases for J; bases not matched to a gene: 3. In germline, CDR1 is SGDLS, CDR2 YYNGEE. The CDR3 contains 15 residues.

The J gene is TRBJ2-4, the V gene TRBV15; no clear D gene. The end of the DNA is better explained by TRBJ2-7, so the J call may be wrong. This CDR3 spans 17 amino acids. Germline V gives CDR1 LNHNV, CDR2 YYDKDF (reference sequence). Here the CDR3 DNA reads TGTGCCACCAGCAGACTCGTAGACCCAGCCTTGGGGTACGAGCAGTACTTC. Translation: CATSRLVDPALGYEQYF.

This rearrangement joins TRBV7-9 to TRBJ2-4; possibly TRBD1 for D (5 bases). The V end was cut by 4 bases, the J end by 4 bases, with 23 bases between. From germline, CDR1 is SEHNR and CDR2 FQNEAQ (reference sequence). This CDR3 spans 18 amino acids. CDR3 region: CASSSDPDTQDNKNIQYF. CDR3 nucleotide sequence: TGTGCCAGCAGCTCGGACCCGGACACCCAGGATAATAAAAACATTCAGTACTTC.